This T cell receptor (beta chain) was retrieved from a study of blood T cell repertoires in COVID-19. The wider study: Samples taken during acute and convalescent COVID-19 were collected in the United States, Italy and Spain. PBMCs, B-cell-depleted T cells, or T cells were the source of the cDNA or gDNA that made up the material.

V dropped 3 bases and J dropped 5; count of bases not matched to a gene: 9. Germline V gene data show CDR1 as SNHLY and CDR2 as FYNNEI. The CDR3 runs 15 residues. The authors' processing: Amplification of reference gene primers was used by the study to estimate nucleated cell counts. Method: immunoSEQ multiplex PCR; TCRdb's copy keeps in-frame clones and lacks some. Clone size and the V and J calls come from that table; the DNA yielded D and trimming. The sample has around 230,000 clones, over 65% seen once. This chain connects TRBV2 to TRBJ1-2; TRBD1 agrees at 7 bases. The sample consisted of peripheral blood. The origin of this receptor is a woman in her 70s with active or convalescent COVID-19. The CDR3: CASSDVTGMDYGYTF. CDR3 DNA sequence: TGTGCCAGCAGTGATGTGACAGGGATGGATTATGGCTACACCTTC.